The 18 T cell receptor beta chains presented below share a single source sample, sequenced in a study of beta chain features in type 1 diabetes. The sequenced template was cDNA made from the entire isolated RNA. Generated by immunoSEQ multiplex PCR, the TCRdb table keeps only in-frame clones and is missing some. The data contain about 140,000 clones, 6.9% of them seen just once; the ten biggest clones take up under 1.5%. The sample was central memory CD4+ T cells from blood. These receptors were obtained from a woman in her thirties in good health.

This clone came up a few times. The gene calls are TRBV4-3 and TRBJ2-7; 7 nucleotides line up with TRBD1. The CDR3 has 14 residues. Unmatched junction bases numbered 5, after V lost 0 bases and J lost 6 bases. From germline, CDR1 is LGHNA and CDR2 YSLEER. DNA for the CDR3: TGCGCCAGCAGCCAAGATTACGCAGGGGGCGAGCAGTACTTC. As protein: CASSQDYAGGEQYF.

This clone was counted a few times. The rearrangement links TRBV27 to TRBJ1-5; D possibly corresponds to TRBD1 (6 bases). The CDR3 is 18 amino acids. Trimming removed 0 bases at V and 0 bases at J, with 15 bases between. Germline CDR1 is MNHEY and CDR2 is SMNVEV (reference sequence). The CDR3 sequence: CASSLSGTPRYSNQPQHF. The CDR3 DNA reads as TGTGCCAGCAGTTTATCCGGGACACCCCGTTATAGCAATCAGCCCCAGCATTTT.

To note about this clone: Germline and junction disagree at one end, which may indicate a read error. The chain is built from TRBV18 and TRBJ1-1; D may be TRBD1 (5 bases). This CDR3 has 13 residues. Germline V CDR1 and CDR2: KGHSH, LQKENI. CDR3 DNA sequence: TGTGCCAGCTCCCGCAGGGTGAACACTGAAGCTCTCTTT. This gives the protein CASSRRVNTEALF.

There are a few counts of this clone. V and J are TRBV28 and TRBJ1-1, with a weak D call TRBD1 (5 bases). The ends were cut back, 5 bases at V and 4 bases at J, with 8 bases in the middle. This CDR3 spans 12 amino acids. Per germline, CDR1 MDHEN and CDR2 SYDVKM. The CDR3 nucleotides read TGTGCCAGCAGTCAGGGTGGCACTGAAGCTTTCTTT. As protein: CASSQGGTEAFF.

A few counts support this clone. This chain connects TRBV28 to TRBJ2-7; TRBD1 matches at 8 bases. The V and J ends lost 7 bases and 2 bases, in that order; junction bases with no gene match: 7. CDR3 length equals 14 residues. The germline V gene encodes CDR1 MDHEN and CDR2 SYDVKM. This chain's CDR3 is CASKGQVGAYEQYF. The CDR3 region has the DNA TGTGCCAGCAAGGGACAGGTGGGAGCCTACGAGCAGTACTTC.

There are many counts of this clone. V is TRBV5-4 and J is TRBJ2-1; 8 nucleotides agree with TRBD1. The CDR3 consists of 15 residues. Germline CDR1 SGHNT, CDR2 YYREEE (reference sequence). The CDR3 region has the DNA TGTGCGGCAGCAGCTGGGGGACAGGCGGACAATGAGCAGTTCTTC. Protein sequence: CAAAAGGQADNEQFF.

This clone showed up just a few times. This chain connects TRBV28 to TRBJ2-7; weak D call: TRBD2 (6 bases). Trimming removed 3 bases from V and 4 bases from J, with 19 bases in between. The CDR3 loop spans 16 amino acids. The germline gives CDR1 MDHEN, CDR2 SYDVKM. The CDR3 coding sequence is TGTGCCAGCAGTTTGGGTGCACGGGAGAGATTTTACGAGCAGTACTTC. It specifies CASSLGARERFYEQYF.

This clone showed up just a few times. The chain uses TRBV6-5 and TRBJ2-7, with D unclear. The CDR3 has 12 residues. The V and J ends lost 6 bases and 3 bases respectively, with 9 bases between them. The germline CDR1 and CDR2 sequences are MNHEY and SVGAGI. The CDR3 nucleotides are TGTGCCAGCAGCCGCGATCGCTACGAGCAGTACTTC. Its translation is CASSRDRYEQYF.

CDR3 sequence reads: CASRGEYEQYF. The CDR3 coding sequence is TGTGCCAGCAGGGGCGAATACGAGCAGTACTTC. This chain links TRBV7-9 with TRBJ2-7; no reliable D call. Germline lookup yields CDR1 SEHNR and CDR2 FQNEAQ (reference sequence). This CDR3 has 11 residues. V dropped 6 bases and J dropped 4 bases, with 7 bases sitting between them.

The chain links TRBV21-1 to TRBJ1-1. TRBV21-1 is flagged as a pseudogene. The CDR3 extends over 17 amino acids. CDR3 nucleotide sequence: TGTGCCAGCAGCAAAGCTTGTCGGGGGAGCATGAACACTGAAGCTTTCTTT. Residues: CASSKACRGSMNTEAFF.

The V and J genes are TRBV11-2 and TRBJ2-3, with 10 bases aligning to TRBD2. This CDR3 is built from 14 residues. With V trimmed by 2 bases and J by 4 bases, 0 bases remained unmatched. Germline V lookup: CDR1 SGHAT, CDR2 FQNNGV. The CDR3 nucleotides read TGTGCCAGCAGCTTACTAGCGGGAGCAGATACGCAGTATTTT. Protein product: CASSLLAGADTQYF.

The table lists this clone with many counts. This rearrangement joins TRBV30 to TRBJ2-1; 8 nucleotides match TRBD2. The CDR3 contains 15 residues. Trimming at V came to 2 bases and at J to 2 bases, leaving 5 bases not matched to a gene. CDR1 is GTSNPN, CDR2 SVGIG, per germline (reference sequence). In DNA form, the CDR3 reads TGTGCCTGGAGTATAGTAGCGGGGCCCTACAATGAGCAGTTCTTC. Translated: CAWSIVAGPYNEQFF.

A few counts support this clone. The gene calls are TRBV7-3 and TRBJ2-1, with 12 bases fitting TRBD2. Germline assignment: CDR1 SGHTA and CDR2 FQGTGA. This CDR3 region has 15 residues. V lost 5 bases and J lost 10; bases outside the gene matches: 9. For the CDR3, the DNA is TGTGCCAGCAGCCCTCGACTAGCGGGAGTACGCGAGCAGTTCTTC. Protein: CASSPRLAGVREQFF. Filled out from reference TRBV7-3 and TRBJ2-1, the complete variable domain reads GAGVSQTPSNKVTEKGKYVELRCDPISGHTALYWYRQSLGQGPEFLIYFQGTGAADDSGLPNDRFFAVRPEGSVSTLKIQRTERGDSAVYLCASSPRLAGVREQFFGPGTRLTVL.

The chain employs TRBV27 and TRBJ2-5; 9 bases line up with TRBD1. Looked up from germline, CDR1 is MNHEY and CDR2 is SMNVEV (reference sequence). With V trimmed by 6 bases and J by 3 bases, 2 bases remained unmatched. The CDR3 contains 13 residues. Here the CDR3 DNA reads TGTGCCAGCAGACGGACAGGGGAAGAGACCCAGTACTTC. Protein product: CASRRTGEETQYF.

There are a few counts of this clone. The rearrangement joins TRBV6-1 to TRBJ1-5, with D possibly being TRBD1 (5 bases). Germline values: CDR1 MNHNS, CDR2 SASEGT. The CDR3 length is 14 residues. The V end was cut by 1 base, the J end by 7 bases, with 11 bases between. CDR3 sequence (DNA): TGTGCCAGCAGTGAAGTAAACGGACAACAGCCCCAGCATTTT. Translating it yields CASSEVNGQQPQHF.

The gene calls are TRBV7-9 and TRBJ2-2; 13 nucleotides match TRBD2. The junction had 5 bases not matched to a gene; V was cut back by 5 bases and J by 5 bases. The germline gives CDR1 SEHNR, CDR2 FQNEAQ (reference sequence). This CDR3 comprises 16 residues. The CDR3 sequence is CASSGLAGVGTGELFF. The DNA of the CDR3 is TGTGCCAGCAGCGGACTAGCGGGAGTTGGAACCGGGGAGCTGTTTTTT.

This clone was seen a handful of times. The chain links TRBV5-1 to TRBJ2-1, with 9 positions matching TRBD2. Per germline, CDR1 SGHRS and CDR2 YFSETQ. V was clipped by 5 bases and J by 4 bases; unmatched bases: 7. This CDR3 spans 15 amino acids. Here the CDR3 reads CASRPGTSSYNEQFF. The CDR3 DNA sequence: TGCGCCAGCAGGCCCGGGACTAGCAGTTACAATGAGCAGTTCTTC. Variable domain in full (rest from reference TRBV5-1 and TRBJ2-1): KAGVTQTPRYLIKTRGQQVTLSCSPISGHRSVSWYQQTPGQGLQFLFEYFSETQRNKGNFPGRFSGRQFSNSRSEMNVSTLELGDSALYLCASRPGTSSYNEQFFGPGTRLTVL.

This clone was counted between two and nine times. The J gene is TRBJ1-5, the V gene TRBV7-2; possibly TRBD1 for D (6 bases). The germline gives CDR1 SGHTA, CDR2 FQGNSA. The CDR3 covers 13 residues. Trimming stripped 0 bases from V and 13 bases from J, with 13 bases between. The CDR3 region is CASSLAPPGHQHF. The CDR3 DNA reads TGTGCCAGCAGCTTAGCCCCACCGGGACATCAGCATTTT.